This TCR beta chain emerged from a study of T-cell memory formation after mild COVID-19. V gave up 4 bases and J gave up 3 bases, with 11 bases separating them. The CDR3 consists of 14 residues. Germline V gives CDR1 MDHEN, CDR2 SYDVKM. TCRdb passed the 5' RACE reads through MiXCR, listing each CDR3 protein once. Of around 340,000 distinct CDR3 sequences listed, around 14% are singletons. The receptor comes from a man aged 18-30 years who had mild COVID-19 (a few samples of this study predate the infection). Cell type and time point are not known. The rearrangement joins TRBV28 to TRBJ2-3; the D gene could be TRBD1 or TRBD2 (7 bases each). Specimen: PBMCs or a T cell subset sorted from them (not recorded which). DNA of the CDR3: TGTGCCAGCAGTTCAGGGGGGGTAACAGATACGCAGTATTTT. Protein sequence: CASSSGGVTDTQYF.